The clone carrying this T cell receptor beta chain was detected many times. The target antigen is unknown. This sample was included in a study of spatial heterogeneity in lung cancer. Study-wide points: Tumor mutation count correlated with how many alpha and beta TCRs expanded intratumorally.

Time point defined: sample taken at primary tumor resection. V was trimmed by 2 bases and J by 6 bases, leaving 1 base between them. The CDR3 loop spans 11 amino acids. CDR1 and CDR2 (germline): KGHSH, LQKENI. TCRdb called the 5' RACE reads again in MiXCR, with one record for every CDR3 protein. The sample contains thousands of distinct CDR3 sequences, 9.6% of which appear only once. The source of this sequence is a male donor with early-stage non-small cell lung cancer. The chain employs TRBV18 and TRBJ1-4; D is ambiguous. Material: lung tumor tissue, obtained at surgery. In DNA, the CDR3 is TGTGCCAGCTCACCAGATGAAAAACTGTTTTTT. This encodes CASSPDEKLFF. The full variable domain, in which reference TRBV18 and TRBJ1-4 provide the parts outside the CDR3, is NAGVMQNPRHLVRRRGQEARLRCSPMKGHSHVYWYRQLPEEGLKFMVYLQKENIIDESGMPKERFSAEFPKEGPSILRIQQVVRGDSAAYFCASSPDEKLFFGSGTQLSVL.